This entry describes one T cell receptor beta chain. The CDR3 length is 15 residues. Germline V gene sequence: CDR1 LNHDA, CDR2 SQIVND (reference sequence). V was pared by 2 bases and J by 7 bases, with 6 bases of the junction left unmatched. The data originate from a study of T cell changes during pregnancy in multiple sclerosis. Measured with immunoSEQ multiplex PCR; TCRdb has only the in-frame clones, and not every one. The repertoire holds under 40,000 clones, with about 88% as singletons. The rearrangement uses TRBV19 and TRBJ1-1; 11 bases match TRBD1. The TCR originated in a female donor in good health, enrolled as a control in a pregnancy study. The sample here was peripheral blood, taken in the third trimester of pregnancy. The CDR3 region has the DNA TGTGCCAGTAGTATACCGGGACAGGGGGTAGGTGAAGCTTTCTTT. Amino acid sequence: CASSIPGQGVGEAFF.